These 19 T cell receptor beta chains were all obtained from the same sample, sequenced in a study of T cell responses to AZD1222 COVID-19 vaccine. TCRdb's copy holds only in-frame clones and misses some; the assay was immunoSEQ multiplex PCR. The sample includes 120,000 or so clones, about nine tenths seen only once; the top ten take 1% to 1.5%. The sequences come from peripheral blood, collected on day 0 of AZD1222 vaccination. All receptors derive from an adult in good health.

The chain is built from TRBV7-8 and TRBJ2-1; D not resolved. The CDR3 consists of 12 residues. V was clipped by 5 bases and J by 7 bases, with 9 bases between them. Germline V gene sequence: CDR1 SGHVS, CDR2 FQNEAQ. Here the CDR3 reads CASSPGRNEQFF. The CDR3 nucleotides read TGTGCCAGCAGCCCCGGAAGGAATGAGCAGTTCTTC.

This chain links TRBV12-5 with TRBJ2-5; D unclear. Germline V lookup: CDR1 LGHNT, CDR2 FRNRAP. Trimming pared 4 bases from V and 0 bases from J, leaving 12 bases between. This CDR3 is built from 15 residues. CDR3: CASGSWIRYQETQYF. The CDR3 DNA is TGTGCTAGTGGTTCCTGGATCAGGTACCAAGAGACCCAGTACTTC. Supplemented by reference TRBV12-5 and TRBJ2-5, the full variable domain reads DARVTQTPRHKVTEMGQEVTMRCQPILGHNTVFWYRQTMMQGLELLAYFRNRAPLDDSGMPKDRFSAEMPDATLATLKIQPSEPRDSAVYFCASGSWIRYQETQYFGPGTRLLVL.

This chain uses TRBV7-9 with TRBJ1-3, with D unclear. The CDR3 is made up of 14 amino acids. Trimming stripped 1 base from V and 4 bases from J, with 8 bases between. Germline loops: CDR1 SEHNR, CDR2 FQNEAQ (reference sequence). CDR3 coding DNA: TGTGCCAGCAGCTTAGATGACGACGGAAACACCATATATTTT. Translation gives CASSLDDDGNTIYF.

The chain recombines TRBV12-3 or TRBV12-4 with TRBJ1-1; D is undetermined. V shed 7 bases and J shed 0 bases, with 9 bases lying between them. The CDR3 is 13 residues long. The CDR3 spells CASTAEMNTEAFF. CDR3 DNA: TGTGCCAGCACCGCAGAGATGAACACTGAAGCTTTCTTT.

This clone was seen once. The rearrangement links TRBV5-4 to TRBJ2-5; no definite D call. There are 13 residues in the CDR3. The V end lost 3 bases, the J end lost 4 bases, and 10 bases lay between the germline ends. Germline CDR1 SGHNT, CDR2 YYREEE (reference sequence). The CDR3 is CASSYSGPETQYF. In DNA form, the CDR3 reads TGTGCCAGCAGCTACTCTGGGCCAGAGACCCAGTACTTC.

The chain links TRBV4-1 to TRBJ1-1, with a possible D match to TRBD1 (6 bases). This CDR3 comprises 14 residues. From germline, CDR1 is MGHRA and CDR2 YSYEKL. V lost 7 bases to trimming and J lost 10 bases, with 22 bases between them. CDR3 loop: CASTIILQGGRAFF. CDR3 coding DNA: TGCGCCAGCACCATAATACTTCAAGGGGGGAGAGCTTTCTTT.

This clone was picked up one time. The chain has TRBV5-1 and TRBJ1-5; a weak D match, TRBD1 (6 bases). The CDR3 runs to 15 residues. The V end was cut by 2 bases, the J end by 3 bases, with 12 bases between. Germline V gene data show CDR1 as SGHRS and CDR2 as YFSETQ. This CDR3 reads CASSLQGFPNQPQHF. CDR3 bases: TGCGCCAGCAGCTTACAGGGTTTCCCCAATCAGCCCCAGCATTTT.

This sequence joins TRBV3-1 (or the pseudogene TRBV3-2) and TRBJ2-5; maybe TRBD2 (7 bases). This CDR3 region has 12 residues. From germline, CDR1 is LGHDT and CDR2 YNNKEL (reference sequence). Trimming shortened V by 10 bases and J by 1 base, and 10 bases separated the two germline ends. As DNA, the CDR3 is TGTGCCACCGGGGGGCTCCAAGAGACCCAGTACTTC. Translation: CATGGLQETQYF.

The rearrangement uses TRBV7-2 and TRBJ2-1; a possible D gene is TRBD1 (6 bases). The germline gives CDR1 SGHTA, CDR2 FQGNSA. This CDR3 has 15 residues. V was trimmed by 3 bases and J by 3 bases, leaving 12 bases between them. CDR3: CASSFAQGYYNEQFF. Written as DNA, the CDR3 is TGTGCCAGCAGCTTCGCACAGGGTTACTACAATGAGCAGTTCTTC.

The sample holds one count of this clone. This chain connects TRBV7-9 to TRBJ2-7, with 9 bases fitting TRBD1. The junction had 9 bases not matched to a gene; V was cut back by 2 bases and J by 4 bases. This CDR3 is built from 16 residues. The germline V gene encodes CDR1 SEHNR and CDR2 FQNEAQ (reference sequence). CDR3 loop: CASSLSESGTGYEQYF. DNA of the CDR3: TGTGCCAGCAGCTTATCAGAATCGGGGACAGGGTACGAGCAGTACTTC. Full variable domain (rest looked up from reference TRBV7-9 and TRBJ2-7): DTGVSQNPRHKITKRGQNVTFRCDPISEHNRLYWYRQTLGQGPEFLTYFQNEAQLEKSRLLSDRFSAERPKGSFSTLEIQRTEQGDSAMYLCASSLSESGTGYEQYFGPGTRLTVT.

This clone has a single count. The chain uses TRBV7-2 and TRBJ1-5; D is unclear. CDR1 SGHTA and CDR2 FQGNSA come from the germline V gene. CDR3 length: 13 residues. Trimming took off 3 bases at V and 0 bases at J, with 3 bases between the two ends. The CDR3 DNA is TGTGCCAGCAGCTTTTATAGCAATCAGCCCCAGCATTTT. Protein: CASSFYSNQPQHF.

J is TRBJ2-7 and V is TRBV24-1, with D maybe TRBD1 (6 bases). CDR1 is KGHDR, CDR2 SFDVKD, per germline. Trimming removed 3 bases from V and 1 base from J, with 27 bases in between. This CDR3 spans 20 amino acids. The CDR3 nucleotides are TGTGCCACCAGTGATCGGAAGGGACACCAATCCTTATTGGGATCCTACGAGCAGTACTTC. This encodes CATSDRKGHQSLLGSYEQYF.

Note on this clone: Within the sample, other DNA sequences also encode this same CDR3. This sequence joins TRBV7-2 and TRBJ1-5; tentatively, D is TRBD1 (5 bases). Trimming cost V 1 base and J 6 bases, with 10 bases left between them. This CDR3 spans 14 amino acids. CDR1 and CDR2 from the germline V gene are SGHTA and FQGNSA. The CDR3 DNA is TGTGCCAGCAGCTTAGAGCAGGGAATTCAGCCCCAGCATTTT. Translating gives CASSLEQGIQPQHF. The full variable domain, in which reference TRBV7-2 and TRBJ1-5 provide the parts outside the CDR3, is GAGVSQSPSNKVTEKGKDVELRCDPISGHTALYWYRQSLGQGLEFLIYFQGNSAPDKSGLPSDRFSAERTGGSVSTLTIQRTQQEDSAVYLCASSLEQGIQPQHFGDGTRLSIL.

This clone was seen only once. The chain has TRBV7-2 and TRBJ1-1; D is unresolved. Deletions cut 5 bases from V and 1 base from J, with 8 bases between. The germline gives CDR1 SGHTA, CDR2 FQGNSA. There are 13 residues in the CDR3. CDR3 loop: CASSLRRNTEAFF. CDR3 sequence (DNA): TGTGCCAGCAGCCTCCGGAGGAACACTGAAGCTTTCTTT.

This clone was detected a few times. J is TRBJ2-7 and V is TRBV15; a weak D match, TRBD2 (6 bases). This CDR3 spans 14 amino acids. The germline V gene has CDR1 LNHNV and CDR2 YYDKDF (reference sequence). V was shortened by 5 bases and J by 7 bases, with 18 bases between the two germline ends. The CDR3 protein is CATSGGGESQEQYF. The CDR3 DNA follows: TGTGCCACCAGCGGCGGCGGGGAGTCTCAGGAGCAGTACTTC.

The chain recombines TRBV5-1 with TRBJ1-2, with TRBD1 as a possible D gene (5 bases). The length of the CDR3 is 13 residues. V was clipped by 5 bases and J by 6 bases, with 14 bases between them. CDR1 is SGHRS and CDR2 is YFSETQ in the germline V gene. The CDR3 DNA reads TGCGCCAGCAGACGGCCAGGGATCGATGGCTACACCTTC. Translation: CASRRPGIDGYTF.

The chain is built from TRBV2 and TRBJ1-4; D remains ambiguous. The CDR3 runs to 14 residues. Germline-derived CDR1 and CDR2 are SNHLY and FYNNEI. Trimming removed 6 bases from V and 5 bases from J, with 13 bases in between. CDR3 protein: CASRRTEANEKLFF. The CDR3 bases are TGTGCCAGCAGACGGACGGAAGCCAATGAAAAACTGTTTTTT.

This sequence joins TRBV7-8 and TRBJ2-1, with D uncertain. This CDR3 is 15 amino acids long. Per the germline V gene, CDR1 is SGHVS and CDR2 is FQNEAQ. V gave up 5 bases and J gave up 4 bases, with 15 bases separating them. DNA for the CDR3: TGTGCCAGCAGCGTCCAAAGGGCGGCGTACAATGAGCAGTTCTTC. The encoded protein is CASSVQRAAYNEQFF. Together with reference TRBV7-8 and TRBJ2-1, the CDR3 gives the full variable domain: GAGVSQSPRYKVAKRGQDVALRCDPISGHVSLFWYQQALGQGPEFLTYFQNEAQLDKSGLPSDRFFAERPEGSVSTLKIQRTQQEDSAVYLCASSVQRAAYNEQFFGPGTRLTVL.

The genes are TRBV4-2 and TRBJ2-1; D unresolved. Trimming shortened V by 3 bases and J by 5 bases, and 8 bases separated the two germline ends. The length of the CDR3 is 13 residues. CDR1 and CDR2 (germline): LGHNA, YNFKEQ. CDR3 sequence: CASSQARNNEQFF. For the CDR3, the DNA is TGTGCCAGCAGCCAGGCTAGGAACAATGAGCAGTTCTTC.